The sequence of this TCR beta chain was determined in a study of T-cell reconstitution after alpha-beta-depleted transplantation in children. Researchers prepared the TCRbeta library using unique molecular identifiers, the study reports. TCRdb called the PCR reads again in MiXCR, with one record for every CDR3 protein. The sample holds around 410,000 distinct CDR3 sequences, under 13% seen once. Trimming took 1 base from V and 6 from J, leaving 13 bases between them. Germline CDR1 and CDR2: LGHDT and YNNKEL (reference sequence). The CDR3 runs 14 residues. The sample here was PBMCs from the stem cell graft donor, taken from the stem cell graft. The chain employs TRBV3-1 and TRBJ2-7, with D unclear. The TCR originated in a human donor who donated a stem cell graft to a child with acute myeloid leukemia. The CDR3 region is CASSQGSHAGEQYF. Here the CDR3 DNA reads TGTGCCAGCAGCCAAGGGTCCCATGCTGGCGAGCAGTACTTC.